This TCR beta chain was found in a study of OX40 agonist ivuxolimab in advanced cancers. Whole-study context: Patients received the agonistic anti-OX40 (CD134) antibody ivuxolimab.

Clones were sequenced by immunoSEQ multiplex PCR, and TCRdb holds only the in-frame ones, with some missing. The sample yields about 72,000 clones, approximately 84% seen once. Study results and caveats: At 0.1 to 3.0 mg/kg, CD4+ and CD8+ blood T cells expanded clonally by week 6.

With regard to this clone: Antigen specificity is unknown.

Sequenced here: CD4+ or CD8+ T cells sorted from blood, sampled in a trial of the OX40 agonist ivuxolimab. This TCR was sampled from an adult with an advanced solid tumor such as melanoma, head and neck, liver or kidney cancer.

CDR3 in DNA: TGTGCCTGGATAGGAGATACGCAGTATTTT. Amino acid sequence: CAWIGDTQYF. V is TRBV30 and J is TRBJ2-3; D call uncertain. From germline, CDR1 is GTSNPN and CDR2 SVGIG (reference sequence). This CDR3 has 10 amino acids. The V end was cut by 4 bases, the J end by 5 bases, with 4 bases between.